This entry concerns a single T cell receptor beta chain. The antigen is undetermined. The data were taken from a study of T-cell memory formation after mild COVID-19. Study results and limitations: Among contracting clones, CD4+ were mainly CM/EM and CD8+ enriched in EMRA.

5'RACE primed from the constant segment yielded TCR alpha and TCR beta cDNA libraries bearing sample barcodes and UMIs. TCRdb re-called the 5' RACE reads with MiXCR, one entry per CDR3 protein. The table lists fewer than 450,000 distinct CDR3 sequences, about 21% of them singletons. V gave up 5 bases and J gave up 3 bases, with 14 bases separating them. This CDR3 contains 15 residues. Germline V gene sequence: CDR1 SGHTA, CDR2 FQGNSA. Sequenced: PBMCs or a T cell subset sorted from them (not recorded which). The chain couples TRBV7-2 to TRBJ1-5, with D possibly matching TRBD1 (6 bases). The sequence came from an adult woman who had mild COVID-19 (a few samples of this study predate the infection). Cell type and time point are not known. Written as DNA, the CDR3 is TGTGCCAGCAGCCCCTCGGGACACCTCAATCAGCCCCAGCATTTT. Translated, it gives CASSPSGHLNQPQHF.